Described below is a single T cell receptor beta chain sequence and its context. Profiling relied on immunoSEQ multiplex PCR, and the TCRdb table lists in-frame clones only, not all of them. The sample includes about 130,000 clones, 84% of them seen just once. The CDR3 is 14 residues long. Germline CDR1 reads LGHDT; CDR2 reads YNNKEL (reference sequence). V lost 5 bases to trimming and J lost 1 base, with 11 bases between them. This specimen belongs to a study of blood T cell repertoires in COVID-19. Study in general: Sources were T cells, B-cell-depleted T cells, or PBMCs; the material itself was cDNA or gDNA.

The receptor was derived from a woman in her thirties who had recovered from COVID-19. The chain carries TRBV3-1 (or the pseudogene TRBV3-2) and TRBJ1-1; TRBD1 is a possible D gene (5 bases). Source material: peripheral blood. CDR3 region: CASSNRQRNTEAFF. The CDR3 DNA is TGTGCCAGCAGCAACAGACAGCGGAACACTGAAGCTTTCTTT.